Sequencing of this T cell receptor (beta chain) was carried out in a study of T cells in Graves' hyperthyroidism and ophthalmopathy. CDR1 and CDR2 (germline): WSHSY, SAAADI. This CDR3 is 15 amino acids long. Trimming removed 3 bases from V and 7 bases from J, with 16 bases in between. Hyperthyroidism had been newly diagnosed in patients aged 18 to 65, and its duration was under 2 months. Diagnoses used clinical symptoms, serum thyroxine and TRAb, thyroid ultrasound and orbital computed tomography. Broader study findings: Also found in blood were most expanded thyroid clonotypes above 0.001. Model predictions of ophthalmopathy came a median around 6.5 months before onset.

In regard to this clonotype: As yet, its antigen is unknown.

Amplification targeted TCR beta CDR3 regions from RNA transcripts. During a first-round RT-PCR of the TCR CDR3, the HTBI primer set was used. TCRdb processed the multiplex PCR reads anew with MiXCR; each CDR3 protein has one entry. In the table there are 250,000 to 300,000 distinct CDR3 sequences, about 16% of which are singletons. The V and J genes are TRBV10-2 and TRBJ1-5; a possible D gene is TRBD1 (5 bases). This sequence was found in a woman in her 50s with Graves' hyperthyroidism that later progressed to Graves' ophthalmopathy. Sequences were obtained from blood. The CDR3 DNA reads TGCGCCAGCAGTGACTTTGGAGGGGCGCAGCAGCCCCAGCATTTT. It translates to CASSDFGGAQQPQHF.